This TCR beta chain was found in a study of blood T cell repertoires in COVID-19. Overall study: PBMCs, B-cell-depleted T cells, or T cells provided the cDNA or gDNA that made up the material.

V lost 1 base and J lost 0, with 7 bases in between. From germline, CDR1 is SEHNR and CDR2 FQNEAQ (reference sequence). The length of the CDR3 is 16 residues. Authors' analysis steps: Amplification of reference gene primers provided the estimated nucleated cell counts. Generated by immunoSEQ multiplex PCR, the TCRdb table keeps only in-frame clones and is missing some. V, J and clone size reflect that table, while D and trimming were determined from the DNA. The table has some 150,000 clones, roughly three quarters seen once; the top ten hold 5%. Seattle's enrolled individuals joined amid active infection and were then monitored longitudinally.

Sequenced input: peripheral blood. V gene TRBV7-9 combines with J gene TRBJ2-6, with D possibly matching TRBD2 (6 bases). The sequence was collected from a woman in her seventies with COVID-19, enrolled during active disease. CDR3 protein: CASSLGGVSGANVLTF. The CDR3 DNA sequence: TGTGCCAGCAGCTTAGGGGGGGTCTCTGGGGCCAACGTCCTGACTTTC.